This T cell receptor (beta chain) emerged from a study of blood T cell repertoires in COVID-19. Points on this clone: The same CDR3 can be traced to other DNA sequences in this sample.

Authors' data handling: Amplified reference gene primers provided the basis for estimating nucleated cell counts. Data came from immunoSEQ multiplex PCR; TCRdb stores just in-frame clones and leaves some out. The D gene and trimming were derived from the DNA, and the V and J assignments and clone size from that table. The sample records approximately 300,000 clones, around 80% being singletons. With 2 bases clipped from V and 5 bases from J, the junction kept 3 bases outside the gene matches. Germline V gene lookup returns CDR1 SGHTA and CDR2 FQGNSA. This CDR3 is 15 amino acids long. The specimen sequenced was peripheral blood. The clonotype was recovered from a woman in her forties or fifties with acute or convalescent COVID-19. The chain employs TRBV7-2 and TRBJ2-5; TRBD1 matches 12 bases. In DNA, the CDR3 is TGTGCCAGCAGCTTAAGGGACAGGGGGCGGGAGACCCAGTACTTC. Protein product: CASSLRDRGRETQYF.